The entry below describes one T cell receptor beta chain. Study processing details: Estimation of nucleated cell counts relied on the amplification of reference gene primers. Libraries were prepared by immunoSEQ multiplex PCR; TCRdb keeps only in-frame clonotypes and omits some of them. That table supplies the V and J calls and clone size; D and trimming were determined from the DNA. This sample has approximately 220,000 clones; approximately 83% occur once, and the top ten carry roughly 3%. The sample belongs to a study of blood T cell repertoires in COVID-19. Germline CDR1 reads LNHDA; CDR2 reads SQIVND (reference sequence). V lost 7 bases and J 2 bases, leaving 15 bases between the germline ends. The CDR3 totals 15 residues.

This clonotype originated in a young woman who had recovered from COVID-19. The material sequenced was peripheral blood. The rearrangement joins TRBV19 to TRBJ1-3; the D gene is possibly TRBD1 (5 bases). This CDR3 is CASISKGRTGNTIYF. In DNA form, the CDR3 reads TGTGCCAGTATTTCCAAGGGGAGGACTGGAAACACCATATATTTT.